This TCR beta chain was retrieved from a study of blood T cell repertoires in COVID-19. Profiled with immunoSEQ multiplex PCR; TCRdb holds only in-frame clones, not every one. The sample carries about 230,000 clones, 85% to 90% recorded once. Those enrolled, adults aged roughly 18 to 90 years, came from fewer than 25 US areas. This CDR3 spans 15 amino acids. CDR1 and CDR2 from the germline V gene are MGHDK and SYGVNS. J lost 10 bases, V lost 4 bases, and 13 bases had no gene match. This receptor was taken from a woman aged 30 to 39 with acute COVID-19. Material for sequencing was PBMCs or T cells enriched from blood (not recorded which). This chain uses TRBV25-1 with TRBJ2-1; 7 bases are a match to TRBD1. The CDR3 loop is CASSARAALGGEQFF. CDR3 nucleotide sequence: TGTGCCAGCAGTGCTAGGGCGGCTTTAGGGGGCGAGCAGTTCTTC.